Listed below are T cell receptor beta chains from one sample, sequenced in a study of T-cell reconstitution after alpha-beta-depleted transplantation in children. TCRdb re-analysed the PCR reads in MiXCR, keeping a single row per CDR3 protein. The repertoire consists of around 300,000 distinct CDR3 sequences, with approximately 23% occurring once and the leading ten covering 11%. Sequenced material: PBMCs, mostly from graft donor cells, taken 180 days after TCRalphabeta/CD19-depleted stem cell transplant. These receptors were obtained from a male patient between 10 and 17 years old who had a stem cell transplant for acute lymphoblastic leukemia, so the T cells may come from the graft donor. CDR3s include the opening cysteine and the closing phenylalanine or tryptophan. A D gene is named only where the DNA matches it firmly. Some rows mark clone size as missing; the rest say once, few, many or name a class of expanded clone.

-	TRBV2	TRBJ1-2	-	TGTGCCACCCAGGACAGTCTCGGCTATGGCTACACCTTC	CATQDSLGYGYTF
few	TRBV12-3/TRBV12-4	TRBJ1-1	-	TGTGCCAGCCGAGGAGGACAAACGGGGGCTGAAGCTTTCTTT	CASRGGQTGAEAFF
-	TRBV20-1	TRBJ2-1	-	TGCAGTGCTAACGGAATCTCCTACAATGAGCAGTTCTTC	CSANGISYNEQFF
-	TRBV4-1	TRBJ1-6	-	TGCGCCAGCAGCCAAGATTTGGGAGGGGTCAATTCACCCCTCCACTTT	CASSQDLGGVNSPLHF
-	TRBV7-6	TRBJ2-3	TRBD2	TGTGCCAGCAGCTTAGCGAGGAGCGGGGGTATCACAGATACGCAGTATTTT	CASSLARSGGITDTQYF
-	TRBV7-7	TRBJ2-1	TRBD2	TGTGCCAGCAGCATCGGCCGACTAGCGGGGGGCAATGAGCAGTTCTTC	CASSIGRLAGGNEQFF
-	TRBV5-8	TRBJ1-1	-	TGTGCCAACAGCTTTGCGGGGACTGAAGCTTTCTTT	CANSFAGTEAFF
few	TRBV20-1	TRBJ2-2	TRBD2	TGCAGTGCTAGTAGGGCTAGCGGGAGAACAACCGGGGAGCTGTTTTTT	CSASRASGRTTGELFF
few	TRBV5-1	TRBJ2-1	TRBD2	TGCGCCAGCCGACTCACTAGCGGGAGTAATGAGCAGTTCTTC	CASRLTSGSNEQFF
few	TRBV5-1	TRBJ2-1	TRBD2	TGCGCCAGCAGCTCTACACTAGCGGGGGGAGGTGAGCAGTTCTTC	CASSSTLAGGGEQFF
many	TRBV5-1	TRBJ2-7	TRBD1	TGCGCCAGCAGCACCAGACAGGGGCCCTCCTACGAGCAGTACTTC	CASSTRQGPSYEQYF
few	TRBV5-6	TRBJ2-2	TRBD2	TGTGCCAGCAGCTTGCCGGGACTAGCGGGAGTCGGCGGGGAGCTGTTTTTT	CASSLPGLAGVGGELFF
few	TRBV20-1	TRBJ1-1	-	TGCAGTGCTAGAGTGGGTTGGTGGGGGGAGAACACTGAAGCTTTCTTT	CSARVGWWGENTEAFF
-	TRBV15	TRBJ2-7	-	TGTGCCACCAGCAGAGATCGGCGGGCGGGACGGGGGAAGGAGCAGTACTTC	CATSRDRRAGRGKEQYF
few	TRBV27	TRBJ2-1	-	TGTGCCAGCAGTTTAAGGGCGGTCGGTCCAAATGAGCAGTTCTTC	CASSLRAVGPNEQFF
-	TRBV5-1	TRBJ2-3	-	TGCGCCAGCAGGACCTCTAGGTCGGACACAGATACGCAGTATTTT	CASRTSRSDTDTQYF
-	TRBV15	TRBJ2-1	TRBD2	TGTGCCACCAGCAGTTTATTTAGCGGGAGGGCGGGTTACAATGAGCAGTTCTTC	CATSSLFSGRAGYNEQFF
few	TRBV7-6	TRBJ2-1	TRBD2	TGTGCCAGCAGCTTAGTGTCGGGACTAGCAAATTACAATGAGCAGTTCTTC	CASSLVSGLANYNEQFF
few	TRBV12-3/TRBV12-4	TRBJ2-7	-	TGTGCCAGCAGCCTAGGGGACCCCGGACGAACCTACGAGCAGTACTTC	CASSLGDPGRTYEQYF
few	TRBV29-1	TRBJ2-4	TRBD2	TGCAGCGTTGAGGGGGGGGGAAGAGGGATGGGGGCCAAAAACATTCAGTACTTC	CSVEGGGRGMGAKNIQYF
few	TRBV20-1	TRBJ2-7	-	TGCAGTGCTAGGTCTAACTCCAGGGGCCTCTACGAGCAGTACTTC	CSARSNSRGLYEQYF
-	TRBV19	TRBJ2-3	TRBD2	TGTGCCAGTAGTATAGGTACGGGAGGGACCACGCAGTATTTT	CASSIGTGGTTQYF
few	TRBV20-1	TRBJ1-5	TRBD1	TGCAGTGCTAGAGTTGGGACAGGGATTAAGCCCCAGCATTTT	CSARVGTGIKPQHF
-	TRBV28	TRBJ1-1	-	TGTGCCAGCAGTTTATCCCACACTGAAGCTTTCTTT	CASSLSHTEAFF
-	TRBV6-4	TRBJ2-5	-	TGTGCCAGCAGTGACTCTCCCAGGGGAGAGACCCAGTACTTC	CASSDSPRGETQYF
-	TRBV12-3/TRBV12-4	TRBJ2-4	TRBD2	TGTGCCAGCAGCCCCATCCTAGCGGGGGCCAAAAACATTCAGTACTTC	CASSPILAGAKNIQYF
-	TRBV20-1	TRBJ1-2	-	TGCAGTGCTAGTCCCATCCAGGGTAACTATGGCTACACCTTC	CSASPIQGNYGYTF
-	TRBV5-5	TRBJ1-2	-	TGTGCCAGCAGCCGATGGGGGTCAGTACAACTATCGTATGGCTACACCTTC	CASSRWGSVQLSYGYTF
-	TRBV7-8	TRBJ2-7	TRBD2	TGTGCCAGCAGCTTAGGAACGGGACTAGAAACCTACGAGCAGTACTTC	CASSLGTGLETYEQYF
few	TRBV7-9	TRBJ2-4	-	TGTGCCAGCAGCTTAGGAGAGGGGAGGAAGGCCAAAAACATTCAGTACTTC	CASSLGEGRKAKNIQYF
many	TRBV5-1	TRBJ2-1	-	TGCGCCAGCAGCCCTGCAGGAGCCCGCTCCTACAATGAGCAGTTCTTC	CASSPAGARSYNEQFF
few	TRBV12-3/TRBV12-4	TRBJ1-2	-	TGTGCCAGCAGTTCAGCGTTTAACTATGGCTACACCTTC	CASSSAFNYGYTF
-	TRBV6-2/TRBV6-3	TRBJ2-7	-	TGTGCCAGCAGTTACTCGCCTCGTCCCTACGAGCAGTACTTC	CASSYSPRPYEQYF
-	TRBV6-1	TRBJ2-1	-	TGTGCCAGCAGGGGGGGGGCGGAGAAGTACAATGAGCAGTTCTTC	CASRGGAEKYNEQFF
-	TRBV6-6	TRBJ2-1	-	TGTGCCAGCAGGTGGGATCATGAGCAGTTCTTC	CASRWDHEQFF
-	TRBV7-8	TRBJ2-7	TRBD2	TGTGCCAGCAGCTTAGGGGGTGGGACTACATCCTACGAGCAGTACTTC	CASSLGGGTTSYEQYF
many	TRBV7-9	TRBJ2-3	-	TGTGCCAGCACCGCAGGGAGAAATACGCAGTATTTT	CASTAGRNTQYF
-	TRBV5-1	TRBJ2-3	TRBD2	TGCGCCAGCAGCCGCGGACTAGCGGATAGCACAGATACGCAGTATTTT	CASSRGLADSTDTQYF
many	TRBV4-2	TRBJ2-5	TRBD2	TGTGCCAGCAGCCAACTAGCGGGATTGGGGCTACAAGAGACCCAGTACTTC	CASSQLAGLGLQETQYF
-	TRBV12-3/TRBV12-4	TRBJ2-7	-	TGTGCCAGCAGTTTGGGCCCCGGAAGCGCCTACGAGCAGTACTTC	CASSLGPGSAYEQYF
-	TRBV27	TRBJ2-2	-	TGTGCCAGCAGTTCGCTCTCACTTTTCACCGGGGAGCTGTTTTTT	CASSSLSLFTGELFF
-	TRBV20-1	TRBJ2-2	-	TGCAGTGCTAGAGGGGGGCCCGCGACCGGGGAGCTGTTTTTT	CSARGGPATGELFF
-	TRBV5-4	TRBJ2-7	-	TGTGCCAGCAGCGGCGGGACACTTGGCTCCTACGAGCAGTACTTC	CASSGGTLGSYEQYF
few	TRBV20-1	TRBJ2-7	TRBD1	TGCAGTGCTCTTACAGGGGGCTCCTACGAGCAGTACTTC	CSALTGGSYEQYF
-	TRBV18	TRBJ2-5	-	TGTGCCAGCTCACCATTCGGGTCCCAAGAGACCCAGTACTTC	CASSPFGSQETQYF